The 18 T cell receptor beta chains below were found in one sample sequenced in a study of blood T cell repertoires in COVID-19 (dated by TCRdb to about 2020). Library creation used the immunoSEQ multiplex PCR assay. TCRdb retrieved this table from immuneACCESS and kept in-frame rearrangements only. Not all clones are present; in checked studies, unresolved V genes account for under half, and no reason is known for the remainder. Across this sample there are over 100,000 clones, with 82% seen only once. About 5% of the sample is in the top ten clones. The specimen sequenced was peripheral blood. These receptors were taken from a man between 60 and 70 years old with acute or convalescent COVID-19.

The chain is built from TRBV12-3 or TRBV12-4 and TRBJ2-7; maybe TRBD1 (5 bases). The CDR3 contains 11 residues. The V and J ends lost 7 bases and 5 bases respectively, with 9 bases between them. CDR3 in DNA: TGTGCCAGCACAGGGTTCGACGAGCAGTACTTC. This gives the protein CASTGFDEQYF.

This clone was found once. This rearrangement joins TRBV6-5 to TRBJ1-5, with 9 nucleotides matching TRBD1. CDR3 length: 14 residues. The V segment lost 2 bases and the J segment 6 bases; nucleotides outside the gene matches: 2. CDR1 is MNHEY, CDR2 SVGAGI, per germline. Here the CDR3 reads CASSYGTGSQPQHF. Here the CDR3 DNA reads TGTGCCAGCAGTTACGGGACAGGGAGTCAGCCCCAGCATTTT.

The rearrangement links TRBV20-1 to TRBJ2-7, with TRBD2 matching over 11 bases. The V gene's germline CDR1 is DFQATT and CDR2 SNEGSKA (reference sequence). The V gene end was trimmed by 3 bases and the J gene end by 5 bases; junction bases not matched to a gene: 18. This CDR3 spans 18 amino acids. CDR3: CSASIGGTSGRGAHEQYF. CDR3 sequence (DNA): TGCAGTGCTAGTATAGGGGGAACTAGCGGGAGAGGAGCCCACGAGCAGTACTTC.

The chain's CDR3 is CASSLGLEADTQYF. DNA of the CDR3: TGTGCCAGCAGCTTGGGACTAGAAGCAGATACGCAGTATTTT. The chain is built from TRBV11-3 and TRBJ2-3, with 8 bases that match TRBD2. This CDR3 is 14 amino acids long. Germline V lookup: CDR1 SGHNT, CDR2 YENEEA. V lost 3 bases to trimming and J lost 4 bases; unmatched junction nucleotides: 3.

The J gene is TRBJ2-7, the V gene TRBV30; TRBD1 agrees at 8 bases. The CDR3 has 14 residues. V shed 2 bases and J 4 bases; nucleotides not matched to a gene: 7. Germline assignment: CDR1 GTSNPN and CDR2 SVGIG (reference sequence). CDR3 loop: CAWSWTGFSYEQYF. CDR3 bases: TGTGCCTGGAGTTGGACAGGGTTTTCTTACGAGCAGTACTTC.

This chain connects TRBV5-4 to TRBJ1-1, with 9 bases lining up with TRBD1. Germline assignment: CDR1 SGHNT and CDR2 YYREEE (reference sequence). Losses at the gene ends were 0 bases for V and 2 bases for J; bases not matched to a gene: 8. The CDR3 sequence is 17 residues long. The DNA of the CDR3 is TGTGCCAGCAGCTTGGGGAACAGGGGGCTCGGCAACACTGAAGCTTTCTTT. Translated: CASSLGNRGLGNTEAFF.

The chain combines TRBV2 with TRBJ1-1; D is possibly TRBD1 (6 bases). Trimming cost V 4 bases and J 4 bases, with 7 bases left between them. Germline assignment: CDR1 SNHLY and CDR2 FYNNEI. This CDR3 is 12 amino acids long. The CDR3 coding sequence is TGTGCCAGCAGTGTCAGGGGCACTGAAGCTTTCTTT. This gives the protein CASSVRGTEAFF.

This clone was seen a few times. The chain has TRBV6-5 and TRBJ1-6; D unclear. With 2 bases removed from V and 10 bases from J, the gap between germline ends came to 15 bases. Germline values: CDR1 MNHEY, CDR2 SVGAGI. The CDR3 is made up of 15 amino acids. The CDR3 sequence: CASSYGLGAGSPLHF. The CDR3 DNA reads as TGTGCCAGCAGTTACGGGTTGGGAGCGGGCTCACCCCTCCACTTT.

This chain links TRBV5-4 with TRBJ2-7; D uncertain. Trimming took 1 base from V and 2 from J, leaving 10 bases between them. This CDR3 comprises 14 residues. Per germline, CDR1 SGHNT and CDR2 YYREEE (reference sequence). CDR3 protein: CASSLTDKTYEQYF. The CDR3 bases are TGTGCCAGCAGCTTGACAGACAAGACCTACGAGCAGTACTTC.

This clone is a singleton in its sample. Other DNA sequences within the sample encode an identical CDR3. V gene TRBV12-3 or TRBV12-4 combines with J gene TRBJ1-2; D ambiguous. V lost 1 base to trimming and J lost 4 bases, with 4 bases between them. The CDR3 is 12 amino acids. The chain's CDR3 is CASSLGSYGYTF. The DNA for the CDR3 is TGTGCCAGCAGTTTAGGCAGCTATGGCTACACCTTC.

The chain recombines TRBV9 with TRBJ2-5; 8 nucleotides agree with TRBD1. The junction had 4 bases not matched to a gene; V was cut back by 4 bases and J by 2 bases. CDR3 length: 14 amino acids. Germline V lookup: CDR1 SGDLS, CDR2 YYNGEE. Here the CDR3 reads CASSKRTGQETQYF. The DNA of the CDR3 is TGTGCCAGCAGCAAGAGGACAGGGCAAGAGACCCAGTACTTC.

This clone is a singleton in its sample. The chain joins TRBV6-2 or TRBV6-3 to TRBJ2-7, with 8 nucleotides matching TRBD2. Germline CDR1 MNHEY, CDR2 SVGEGT. V lost 0 bases to trimming and J lost 3 bases; unmatched junction nucleotides: 10. This CDR3 comprises 17 residues. DNA for the CDR3: TGTGCCAGCAGTTACTCGGGTGTTGTAGCGGGAAACTACGAGCAGTACTTC. Translated: CASSYSGVVAGNYEQYF.

The chain uses TRBV5-8 and TRBJ1-1; D gene unclear. V was pared by 5 bases and J by 1 base, with 9 bases between. The CDR3 length is 13 residues. Germline values: CDR1 SGHTS, CDR2 YDEGEE. CDR3: CASSQRKNTEAFF. Here the CDR3 DNA reads TGTGCCAGCAGTCAGAGGAAGAACACTGAAGCTTTCTTT.

The gene calls are TRBV5-1 and TRBJ1-1; 9 nucleotides agree with TRBD1. V gave up 4 bases and J gave up 1 base; unmatched junction bases: 8. The CDR3 extends over 16 amino acids. CDR1 and CDR2 from the germline V gene are SGHRS and YFSETQ. The CDR3 DNA sequence: TGCGCCAGCAGCCCGGGTGGGACAGGGTGGAACACTGAAGCTTTCTTT. Protein product: CASSPGGTGWNTEAFF.

This clone has a single count. V and J are TRBV28 and TRBJ1-5; 7 positions match TRBD1. Per the germline V gene, CDR1 is MDHEN and CDR2 is SYDVKM. This CDR3 comprises 15 residues. Trimming at V came to 4 bases and at J to 2 bases, leaving 5 bases not matched to a gene. The CDR3 DNA sequence: TGTGCCAGCAGTTCACAGGGGTTCGGCAATCAGCCCCAGCATTTT. Its translation: CASSSQGFGNQPQHF. The variable domain in full, completed from reference TRBV28 and TRBJ1-5, reads DVKVTQSSRYLVKRTGEKVFLECVQDMDHENMFWYRQDPGLGLRLIYFSYDVKMKEKGDIPEGYSVSREKKERFSLILESASTNQTSMYLCASSSQGFGNQPQHFGDGTRLSIL.

Only one count was recorded for this clone. The chain employs TRBV30 and TRBJ2-1, with 14 bases fitting TRBD2. V was clipped by 7 bases and J by 9 bases; unmatched bases: 8. CDR1 and CDR2 (germline): GTSNPN, SVGIG (reference sequence). The CDR3 totals 14 residues. The CDR3 protein is CASLTSGRASEQFF. CDR3 sequence (DNA): TGTGCCTCCCTGACTAGCGGGAGGGCCAGTGAGCAGTTCTTC.

The V gene is TRBV11-3, the J gene TRBJ2-1, with TRBD2 matching over 8 bases. J gave up 6 bases and V 4 bases, and 8 bases lay outside the gene matches. The CDR3 spans 15 residues. Germline CDR1 and CDR2: SGHNT and YENEEA. The CDR3, as DNA: TGTGCCAGCAGCTACCTGGGACTAGTCGGCAATGAGCAGTTCTTC. Translated, it gives CASSYLGLVGNEQFF.

The gene calls are TRBV7-3 and TRBJ2-2; 11 bases are shared with TRBD2. V trimming: 3 bases; J trimming: 3 bases; junction bases outside the gene matches: 3. This CDR3 is built from 16 residues. Germline V gene lookup returns CDR1 SGHTA and CDR2 FQGTGA. CDR3 DNA: TGTGCCAGCAGCTTTAGCGGGGGGGCCGACACCGGGGAGCTGTTTTTT. Translated, it gives CASSFSGGADTGELFF. Together with reference TRBV7-3 and TRBJ2-2, the CDR3 gives the full variable domain: GAGVSQTPSNKVTEKGKYVELRCDPISGHTALYWYRQSLGQGPEFLIYFQGTGAADDSGLPNDRFFAVRPEGSVSTLKIQRTERGDSAVYLCASSFSGGADTGELFFGEGSRLTVL.